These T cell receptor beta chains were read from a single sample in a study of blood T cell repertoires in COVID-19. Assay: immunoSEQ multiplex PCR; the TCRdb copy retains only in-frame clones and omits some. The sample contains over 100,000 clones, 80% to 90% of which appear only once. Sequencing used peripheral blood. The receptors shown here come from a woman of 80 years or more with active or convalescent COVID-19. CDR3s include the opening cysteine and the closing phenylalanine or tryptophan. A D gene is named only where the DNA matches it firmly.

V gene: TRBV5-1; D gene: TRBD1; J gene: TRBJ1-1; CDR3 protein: CASSNQGGNTEAFF
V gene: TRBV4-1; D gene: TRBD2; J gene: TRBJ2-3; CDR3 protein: CASSHPSGRGASSTDTQYF
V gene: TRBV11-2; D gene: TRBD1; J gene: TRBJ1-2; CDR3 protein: CASSLLVGQGDYGYTF
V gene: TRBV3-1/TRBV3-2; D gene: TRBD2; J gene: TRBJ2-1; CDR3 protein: CASSQDRVAGGPWFF
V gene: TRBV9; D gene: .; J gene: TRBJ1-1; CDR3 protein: CASSVVGSRNTEAFF
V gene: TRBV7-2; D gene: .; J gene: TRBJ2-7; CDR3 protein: CASSLSSRDLVEQYF
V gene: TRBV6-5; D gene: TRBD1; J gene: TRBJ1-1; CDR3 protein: CASSPTGTEAFF
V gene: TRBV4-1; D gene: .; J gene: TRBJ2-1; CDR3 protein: CASSPTTGRNEQFF
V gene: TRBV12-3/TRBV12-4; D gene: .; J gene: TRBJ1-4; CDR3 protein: CASSVGGYEKLFF
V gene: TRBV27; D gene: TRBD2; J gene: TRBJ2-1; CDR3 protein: CASSLWRTSGYNEQFF
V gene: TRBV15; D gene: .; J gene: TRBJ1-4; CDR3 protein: CATSLQGGEKLFF
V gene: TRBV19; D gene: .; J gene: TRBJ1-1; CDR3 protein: CASSIVAQNTEAFF
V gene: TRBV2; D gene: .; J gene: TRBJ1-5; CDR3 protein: CASSEQGIRNQPQHF
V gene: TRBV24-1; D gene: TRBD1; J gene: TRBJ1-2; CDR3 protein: CATSDGTENYGYTF
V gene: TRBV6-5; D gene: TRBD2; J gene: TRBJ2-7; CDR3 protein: CASMAGDSYEQYF
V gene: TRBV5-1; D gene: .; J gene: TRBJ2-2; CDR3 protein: CASSLVGGLNTGELFF
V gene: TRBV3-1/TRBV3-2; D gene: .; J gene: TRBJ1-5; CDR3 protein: CASSQRFGNQPQHF
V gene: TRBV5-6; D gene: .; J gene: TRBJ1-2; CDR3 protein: CASSFGVGGYTF
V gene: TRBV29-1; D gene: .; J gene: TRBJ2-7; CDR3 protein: CSVGLGEQYF
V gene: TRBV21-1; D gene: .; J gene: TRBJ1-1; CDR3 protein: CASSKAQDRVRTEAFF
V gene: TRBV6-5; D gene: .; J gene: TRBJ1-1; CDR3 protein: CGPRGAGSNTEAFF
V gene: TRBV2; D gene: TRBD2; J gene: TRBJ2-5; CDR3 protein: CASRGGRAVKETQYF
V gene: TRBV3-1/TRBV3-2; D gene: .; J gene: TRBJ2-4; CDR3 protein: CASSQGEGDIQYF
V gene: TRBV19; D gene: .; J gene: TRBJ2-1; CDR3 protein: CASSIAAGSHEQFF
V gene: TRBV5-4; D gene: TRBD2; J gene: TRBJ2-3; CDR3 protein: CASSSGLAGADTQYF
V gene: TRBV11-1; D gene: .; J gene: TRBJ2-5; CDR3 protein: CASSLVTYGGETQYF